The present T cell receptor beta chain was sequenced within a study of blood T cell repertoires in COVID-19. For the study at large: Sites across the United States, Italy and Spain contributed samples from acute and convalescent COVID-19.

The germline gives CDR1 SGDLS, CDR2 YYNGEE. J gave up 5 bases and V 3 bases, and 11 bases lay outside the gene matches. CDR3 length: 17 residues. TCRdb's table, derived via immunoSEQ multiplex PCR, lists solely in-frame clones and lacks some. This table has around 220,000 clones, under 90% appearing once. The TCR was taken from a man younger than 40 with active or convalescent COVID-19. J is TRBJ2-3 and V is TRBV9; 11 positions match TRBD1. Sequenced sample: peripheral blood. As DNA, the CDR3 is TGTGCCAGCAGCGCCCGGGGTGGGGGACAGGGGGGAGATACGCAGTATTTT. This gives the protein CASSARGGGQGGDTQYF.